This T cell receptor (beta chain) came from a study of blood T cell repertoires in COVID-19. On the study more broadly: The analysed material was cDNA or gDNA that came from T cells, B-cell-depleted T cells, or PBMCs.

This CDR3 has 13 residues. The germline V and J ends were trimmed by 2 bases and 14 bases, with 16 bases remaining between them. The germline V gene encodes CDR1 KGHDR and CDR2 SFDVKD. Produced via immunoSEQ multiplex PCR; TCRdb's table is partial and in-frame only. The table shows roughly 73,000 clones, with around 70% occurring only once. This receptor was taken from a man aged 65 to 79 with acute or convalescent COVID-19. J is TRBJ2-3 and V is TRBV24-1; D is possibly TRBD2 (6 bases). Sequenced input: peripheral blood. CDR3 sequence: CATSDSVEGPRYF. The CDR3 nucleotides read TGTGCCACCAGTGATTCAGTGGAGGGTCCTAGGTATTTT.